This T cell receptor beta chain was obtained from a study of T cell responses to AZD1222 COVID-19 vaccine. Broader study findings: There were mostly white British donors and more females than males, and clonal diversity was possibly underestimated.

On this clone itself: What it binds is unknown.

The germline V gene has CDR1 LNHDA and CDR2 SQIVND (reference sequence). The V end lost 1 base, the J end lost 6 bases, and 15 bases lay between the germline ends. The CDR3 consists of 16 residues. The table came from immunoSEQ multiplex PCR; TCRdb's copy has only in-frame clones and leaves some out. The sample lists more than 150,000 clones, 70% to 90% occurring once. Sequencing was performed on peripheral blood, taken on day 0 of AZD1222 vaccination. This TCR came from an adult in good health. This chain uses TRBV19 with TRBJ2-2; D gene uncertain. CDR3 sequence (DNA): TGTGCCAGTAGTATAGTTGTCAGGATTACTTCCGGGGAGCTGTTTTTT. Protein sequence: CASSIVVRITSGELFF.